This T cell receptor beta chain was sequenced during a study of blood T cell repertoires in COVID-19. On the study more broadly: COVID-19 samples, acute and convalescent, were from the United States, Italy and Spain. T cells, B-cell-depleted T cells, or PBMCs provided the cDNA or gDNA that served as material.

This clone was seen only once. Study processing details: Reference gene primer amplification yielded estimated nucleated cell counts. The assay was immunoSEQ multiplex PCR, and TCRdb's table has in-frame clones only and misses some. D and trimming come from the DNA, and the V and J calls and clone size come from that table. The repertoire holds roughly 420,000 clones, with around nine tenths as singletons. Cohorts were based on clinical histories the participants reported. The origin of this receptor is a woman between 25 and 40 years old with acute COVID-19. The sequenced material came from PBMCs or T cells enriched from blood (not recorded which).

The CDR3 nucleotides read TGTGCCTGGAGTTCTTTTAACACTGAAGCTTTCTTT. Translation: CAWSSFNTEAFF. The chain is built from TRBV30 and TRBJ1-1, with unresolved D. Trimming removed 2 bases at V and 2 bases at J, with 6 bases between. The CDR3 runs 12 residues. Germline values: CDR1 GTSNPN, CDR2 SVGIG (reference sequence).